Presented here are 20 T cell receptor beta chains from one specimen sequenced in a study of blood T cell repertoires in COVID-19. The protocol was immunoSEQ multiplex PCR, while the TCRdb copy is restricted to in-frame clones and leaves out a portion. The data contain over 200,000 clones, roughly 86% of them singletons. Material: PBMCs or T cells enriched from blood (not recorded which). Receptors originate from a man younger than 30 with acute COVID-19.

This chain uses TRBV19 with TRBJ2-4; 7 bases are a match to TRBD1. The CDR3 is made up of 18 amino acids. V dropped 6 bases and J dropped 0; count of bases not matched to a gene: 14. The germline V gene encodes CDR1 LNHDA and CDR2 SQIVND (reference sequence). DNA for the CDR3: TGTGCCAGTAGGGCCGGGACAGACTACATTTTAGCCAAAAACATTCAGTACTTC. Encoded protein: CASRAGTDYILAKNIQYF.

The V call is TRBV5-1, the J call TRBJ2-1; tentatively, D is TRBD2 (5 bases). Trimming cost V 1 base and J 10 bases, with 12 bases left between them. CDR1 and CDR2 (germline): SGHRS, YFSETQ. This CDR3 region has 13 residues. CDR3 residues: CASSLLEVREQFF. In DNA, the CDR3 is TGCGCCAGCAGCTTGTTGGAGGTGAGGGAGCAGTTCTTC.

This chain uses TRBV11-2 with TRBJ1-1; perhaps TRBD1 as D (6 bases). CDR1 is SGHAT, CDR2 FQNNGV, per germline. The length of the CDR3 is 14 residues. Trimming stripped 5 bases from V and 5 bases from J, with 15 bases between. DNA of the CDR3: TGTGCCAGCAGCCAGGGGTCGGGTGGGACTGAAGCTTTCTTT. As protein: CASSQGSGGTEAFF. The full variable domain, its missing parts supplied by reference TRBV11-2 and TRBJ1-1, is EAGVAQSPRYKIIEKRQSVAFWCNPISGHATLYWYQQILGQGPKLLIQFQNNGVVDDSQLPKDRFSAERLKGVDSTLKIQPAKLEDSAVYLCASSQGSGGTEAFFGQGTRLTVV.

This chain uses TRBV3-1 (or the pseudogene TRBV3-2) with TRBJ1-4; 8 nucleotides align to TRBD1. The CDR3 runs 15 residues. The V gene end was trimmed by 6 bases and the J gene end by 7 bases; junction bases not matched to a gene: 10. From germline, CDR1 is LGHDT and CDR2 YNNKEL (reference sequence). Here the CDR3 DNA reads TGTGCCAGCAGGACGGCATTGGACAGGGCTGAAAAACTGTTTTTT. Translated: CASRTALDRAEKLFF.

The chain carries TRBV11-2 and TRBJ2-7; no clear D gene. The ends were cut back, 1 base at V and 3 bases at J, with 10 bases in the middle. The V gene's germline CDR1 is SGHAT and CDR2 FQNNGV. The CDR3 has 14 amino acids. The CDR3 loop reads CASSLGLGSYEQYF. The CDR3, as DNA: TGTGCCAGCAGCTTAGGGCTAGGTAGCTACGAGCAGTACTTC.

The gene calls are TRBV2 and TRBJ2-7; 12 bases match TRBD2. After removal of 4 bases from V and 0 bases from J, the junction contained 1 base not matched to a gene. The germline V gene has CDR1 SNHLY and CDR2 FYNNEI. This CDR3 spans 15 amino acids. The CDR3 reads CASSAGLAGSYEQYF. CDR3 in DNA: TGTGCCAGCAGTGCGGGACTAGCGGGCTCCTACGAGCAGTACTTC.

The V and J genes are TRBV28 and TRBJ1-6; 8 nucleotides align to TRBD1. The CDR3 has 17 amino acids. V shed 7 bases, J shed 9 bases, and the junction held 17 bases outside the gene matches. Germline CDR1 reads MDHEN; CDR2 reads SYDVKM. In nucleotides, the CDR3 is TGTGCCAGCATCGGGCCGGTCAGGGGGCTCACCAGTTCACCCCTCCACTTT. This sequence encodes CASIGPVRGLTSSPLHF.

The J gene is TRBJ1-1, the V gene TRBV7-9; 9 nucleotides line up with TRBD1. This CDR3 spans 15 amino acids. Germline V gives CDR1 SEHNR, CDR2 FQNEAQ (reference sequence). V dropped 4 bases and J dropped 6; count of bases not matched to a gene: 9. The CDR3 DNA reads TGTGCCAGCAGCTCGGGACAGGGCAAGGAGGCTGAAGCTTTCTTT. It codes for CASSSGQGKEAEAFF.

The chain is built from TRBV12-5 and TRBJ2-1; 8 bases are shared with TRBD1. The junction had 6 bases not matched to a gene; V was cut back by 9 bases and J by 8 bases. Germline CDR1 reads LGHNT; CDR2 reads FRNRAP. The CDR3 is 12 amino acids. CDR3 sequence (DNA): TGTGCTAGCGGGGACAGGTTGGATGAGCAGTTCTTC. As protein: CASGDRLDEQFF.

The chain carries TRBV3-1 (or the pseudogene TRBV3-2) and TRBJ2-1; D might be TRBD2 (6 bases). V was trimmed by 1 base and J by 0 bases, leaving 7 bases between them. This CDR3 is 15 amino acids long. Germline CDR1 reads LGHDT; CDR2 reads YNNKEL (reference sequence). The CDR3 nucleotides read TGTGCCAGCAGCCAAGCCGGGAGCTCCTACAATGAGCAGTTCTTC. This encodes CASSQAGSSYNEQFF.

This sequence joins TRBV5-1 and TRBJ2-7; D ambiguous. The germline V and J ends were trimmed by 1 base and 2 bases, with 13 bases remaining between them. Germline-derived CDR1 and CDR2 are SGHRS and YFSETQ. The CDR3 is 15 residues long. The chain's CDR3 is CASSLKRVVTYEQYF. CDR3 coding DNA: TGCGCCAGCAGCTTGAAACGGGTCGTTACCTACGAGCAGTACTTC.

This chain connects TRBV9 to TRBJ1-3; D uncertain. This CDR3 is 19 amino acids long. Deletions cut 2 bases from V and 0 bases from J, with 21 bases between. Germline CDR1 SGDLS, CDR2 YYNGEE. CDR3 residues: CASSVGDPSLTLSGNTIYF. CDR3 DNA: TGTGCCAGCAGCGTCGGAGACCCTTCACTCACTCTCTCTGGAAACACCATATATTTT. Together with reference TRBV9 and TRBJ1-3, the CDR3 gives the full variable domain: DSGVTQTPKHLITATGQRVTLRCSPRSGDLSVYWYQQSLDQGLQFLIQYYNGEERAKGNILERFSAQQFPDLHSELNLSSLELGDSALYFCASSVGDPSLTLSGNTIYFGEGSWLTVV.

This clone has only a few counts. DNA of the CDR3: TGTGCCAGCAGCGCCAGTATAGGACTTTCCGACAATGAGCAGTTCTTC. Translated: CASSASIGLSDNEQFF. The gene calls are TRBV9 and TRBJ2-1; tentatively, D is TRBD2 (5 bases). This CDR3 is 16 amino acids long. V lost 3 bases to trimming and J lost 5 bases, with 18 bases between them. Germline V gene data show CDR1 as SGDLS and CDR2 as YYNGEE.

The chain has TRBV2 and TRBJ2-5, with D unresolved. This CDR3 has 13 residues. Trimming cost V 3 bases and J 6 bases, with 11 bases left between them. Germline-derived CDR1 and CDR2 are SNHLY and FYNNEI. The CDR3 coding sequence is TGTGCCAGCAGTGATTTTACAGTAAAGACCCAGTACTTC. Amino acid sequence: CASSDFTVKTQYF. The variable domain in full, with the rest retrieved from reference TRBV2 and TRBJ2-5, is EPEVTQTPSHQVTQMGQEVILRCVPISNHLYFYWYRQILGQKVEFLVSFYNNEISEKSEIFDDQFSVERPDGSNFTLKIRSTKLEDSAMYFCASSDFTVKTQYFGPGTRLLVL.

The rearrangement uses TRBV4-1 and TRBJ2-7, with 10 nucleotides matching TRBD2. In germline, CDR1 is MGHRA, CDR2 YSYEKL. The CDR3 covers 15 residues. Trimming at V came to 6 bases and at J to 3 bases, leaving 8 bases not matched to a gene. CDR3 residues: CASSPRSSGSYEQYF. The DNA of the CDR3 is TGCGCCAGCAGTCCAAGATCTAGCGGGAGCTACGAGCAGTACTTC.

This chain connects TRBV7-8 to TRBJ2-1, with 9 bases lining up with TRBD2. This CDR3 is built from 16 residues. V gave up 7 bases and J gave up 8 bases; unmatched junction bases: 15. Germline V lookup: CDR1 SGHVS, CDR2 FQNEAQ. CDR3 DNA: TGTGCCAGCATCCCAGGCGGGGGGGCGGGATTACATGAGCAGTTCTTC. Translating it yields CASIPGGGAGLHEQFF.

The V call is TRBV28, the J call TRBJ1-1, with TRBD1 matching over 9 bases. Germline lookup yields CDR1 MDHEN and CDR2 SYDVKM. V lost 5 bases and J lost 6; bases outside the gene matches: 7. The CDR3 length is 14 residues. CDR3 bases: TGTGCCAGCAGTATGACAGGGGGTATGTCTGAAGCTTTCTTT. It specifies CASSMTGGMSEAFF.

The chain carries TRBV12-5 and TRBJ2-7; no definite D call. The CDR3 spans 11 residues. Trimming removed 7 bases from V and 3 bases from J, with 7 bases in between. Germline CDR1 is LGHNT and CDR2 is FRNRAP. CDR3: CASAKIYEQYF. Written as DNA, the CDR3 is TGTGCTAGTGCCAAAATCTACGAGCAGTACTTC.

The count of this clone is one. The J gene is TRBJ2-1, the V gene TRBV2; TRBD1 might be the D (5 bases). CDR1 is SNHLY, CDR2 FYNNEI, per germline. The V end lost 4 bases, the J end lost 0 bases, and 13 bases lay between the germline ends. This CDR3 contains 16 residues. CDR3 residues: CASSGSADSSYNEQFF. The CDR3 DNA reads as TGTGCCAGCAGTGGTTCAGCTGACAGCTCCTACAATGAGCAGTTCTTC.

The CDR3 sequence: CASAGGTNGYTF. The CDR3 DNA reads as TGTGCCAGCGCGGGGGGCACGAATGGCTACACCTTC. The chain has TRBV28 and TRBJ1-2; perhaps TRBD1 as D (6 bases). V was clipped by 8 bases and J by 6 bases, with 13 bases between them. CDR3 length: 12 amino acids. The germline V gene encodes CDR1 MDHEN and CDR2 SYDVKM.